These 32 T cell receptor beta chains came from one sample sequenced in a study of technical replicates of blood from a handful of donors. TCRdb's table, derived via immunoSEQ multiplex PCR, lists solely in-frame clones and lacks some. The sample yields about 84,000 clones, roughly 98% seen once. The specimen sequenced was T cells isolated from PBMCs. The receptors originated from a human donor in good health.

The chain carries TRBV5-1 and TRBJ2-3, with D perhaps TRBD2 (7 bases). V lost 2 bases and J 1 base, leaving 11 bases between the germline ends. This CDR3 spans 15 amino acids. Looked up from germline, CDR1 is SGHRS and CDR2 is YFSETQ. This CDR3 reads CASSFGGAGTDTQYF. The DNA of the CDR3 is TGCGCCAGCAGCTTTGGGGGGGCCGGCACAGATACGCAGTATTTT. Full variable domain (rest looked up from reference TRBV5-1 and TRBJ2-3): KAGVTQTPRYLIKTRGQQVTLSCSPISGHRSVSWYQQTPGQGLQFLFEYFSETQRNKGNFPGRFSGRQFSNSRSEMNVSTLELGDSALYLCASSFGGAGTDTQYFGPGTRLTVL.

This clone was detected only once. The gene calls are TRBV9 and TRBJ2-3; D possibly corresponds to TRBD2 (6 bases). The CDR3 contains 16 residues. Germline V lookup: CDR1 SGDLS, CDR2 YYNGEE. Deletions cut 2 bases from V and 0 bases from J, with 13 bases between. CDR3: CASSVSVAASTDTQYF. CDR3 nucleotide sequence: TGTGCCAGCAGCGTGAGTGTAGCGGCTAGCACAGATACGCAGTATTTT. Filled out from reference TRBV9 and TRBJ2-3, the complete variable domain reads DSGVTQTPKHLITATGQRVTLRCSPRSGDLSVYWYQQSLDQGLQFLIQYYNGEERAKGNILERFSAQQFPDLHSELNLSSLELGDSALYFCASSVSVAASTDTQYFGPGTRLTVL.

The table lists this clone with a count of one. V is TRBV5-1 and J is TRBJ2-6; 10 bases match TRBD1. Trimming cost V 3 bases and J 0 bases; bases outside gene matches: 3. This CDR3 comprises 17 residues. Germline V gives CDR1 SGHRS, CDR2 YFSETQ. This CDR3 reads CASSSGQGHSGANVLTF. The CDR3 DNA reads TGCGCCAGCAGCTCGGGACAGGGGCACTCTGGGGCCAACGTCCTGACTTTC.

The V gene is TRBV7-9, the J gene TRBJ1-2, with D maybe TRBD1 (5 bases). The V end lost 7 bases, the J end lost 7 bases, and 19 bases lay between the germline ends. The CDR3 runs to 14 residues. Germline CDR1 SEHNR, CDR2 FQNEAQ (reference sequence). CDR3 protein: CASISSGGGRGYTF. The CDR3, as DNA: TGTGCCAGCATATCATCGGGGGGAGGACGTGGCTACACCTTC.

V and J are TRBV10-3 and TRBJ1-6, with 7 bases identical to TRBD1. CDR3 length: 15 amino acids. After removal of 6 bases from V and 5 bases from J, the junction contained 7 bases not matched to a gene. The germline V gene has CDR1 ENHRY and CDR2 SYGVKD. DNA for the CDR3: TGTGCCATCAGCCCCGACAGGGCCGATAATTCACCCCTCCACTTT. It is translated as CAISPDRADNSPLHF.

The gene calls are TRBV5-1 and TRBJ2-3, with 8 bases aligning to TRBD1. Trimming at V came to 1 base and at J to 1 base, leaving 2 bases not matched to a gene. Germline V gene lookup returns CDR1 SGHRS and CDR2 YFSETQ. CDR3 size: 15 residues. The CDR3 DNA reads as TGCGCCAGCAGCTTGACAGGGGGAGGCACAGATACGCAGTATTTT. Translating it yields CASSLTGGGTDTQYF.

This chain uses TRBV27 with TRBJ2-2; tentatively, D is TRBD1 (6 bases). Trimming left V 6 bases short and J 1 base short, with 9 bases between. Germline CDR1 MNHEY, CDR2 SMNVEV (reference sequence). This CDR3 region has 14 residues. This CDR3 reads CASRNRVNTGELFF. CDR3 DNA sequence: TGTGCCAGCAGGAACAGGGTGAACACCGGGGAGCTGTTTTTT.

The chain links TRBV15 to TRBJ2-3; the D gene is possibly TRBD2 (7 bases). Trimming removed 1 base from V and 1 base from J, with 21 bases in between. The CDR3 extends over 19 amino acids. CDR1 is LNHNV and CDR2 is YYDKDF in the germline V gene (reference sequence). The CDR3 loop is CATSRVGWGLAVRTDTQYF. CDR3 DNA sequence: TGTGCCACCAGCAGAGTTGGATGGGGGCTAGCGGTACGCACAGATACGCAGTATTTT. The complete variable domain, with remaining parts taken from reference TRBV15 and TRBJ2-3, reads DAMVIQNPRYQVTQFGKPVTLSCSQTLNHNVMYWYQQKSSQAPKLLFHYYDKDFNNEADTPDNFQSRRPNTSFCFLDIRSPGLGDTAMYLCATSRVGWGLAVRTDTQYFGPGTRLTVL.

The chain joins TRBV6-5 to TRBJ1-1; 8 bases agree with TRBD1. CDR1 MNHEY and CDR2 SVGAGI come from the germline V gene. The CDR3 contains 13 residues. The V segment lost 6 bases and the J segment 4 bases; nucleotides outside the gene matches: 4. For the CDR3, the DNA is TGTGCCAGCAGGACAGGGGTTGGCACTGAAGCTTTCTTT. Protein sequence: CASRTGVGTEAFF.

V is TRBV4-1 and J is TRBJ1-1, with 9 bases fitting TRBD1. CDR1 and CDR2 from the germline V gene are MGHRA and YSYEKL. CDR3 length equals 15 residues. Trimming cost V 0 bases and J 5 bases; bases outside gene matches: 4. The CDR3 here is CASSQEYRGQTEAFF. The CDR3 DNA follows: TGCGCCAGCAGCCAAGAGTACAGGGGGCAGACTGAAGCTTTCTTT.

The chain uses TRBV21-1 and TRBJ2-7; the tabulated D call, TRBD1, remains unverified against the DNA. TRBV21-1 is marked as a pseudogene. CDR3 length: 15 amino acids. In nucleotides, the CDR3 is TGTGCCAGCTGGACCACAAGACTCAGGGTCTACGAGCAGTACTTC. Translating it yields CASWTTRLRVYEQYF.

This clone was found once. The rearrangement joins TRBV7-3 to TRBJ2-3; 7 bases agree with TRBD2. Germline V gives CDR1 SGHTA, CDR2 FQGTGA. The V segment lost 3 bases and the J segment 2 bases; nucleotides outside the gene matches: 5. This CDR3 is 15 amino acids long. This chain's CDR3 is CASSLEGLLTDTQYF. In nucleotides, the CDR3 is TGTGCCAGCAGCTTGGAGGGACTACTCACAGATACGCAGTATTTT.

The CDR3 DNA reads TGTGCCAGCAGCCAAGTTGGGGGCAGAACTGAAGCTTTCTTT. Amino acid sequence: CASSQVGGRTEAFF. The chain carries TRBV14 and TRBJ1-1; maybe TRBD1 (6 bases). Germline loops: CDR1 SGHDN, CDR2 FVKESK. Trimming took 1 base from V and 5 from J, leaving 11 bases between them. The CDR3 length is 14 residues.

The rearrangement uses TRBV5-1 and TRBJ2-2, with 8 nucleotides matching TRBD2. The CDR3 has 16 amino acids. Unmatched junction bases numbered 6, after V lost 2 bases and J lost 3 bases. Germline loops: CDR1 SGHRS, CDR2 YFSETQ. In DNA form, the CDR3 reads TGCGCCAGCAGCTTCGGGAGGGCCGCCGACACCGGGGAGCTGTTTTTT. Its translation: CASSFGRAADTGELFF.

The chain couples TRBV5-1 to TRBJ2-2; 7 nucleotides align to TRBD2. Germline CDR1 reads SGHRS; CDR2 reads YFSETQ. The CDR3 loop spans 18 amino acids. The V gene end was trimmed by 0 bases and the J gene end by 1 base; junction bases not matched to a gene: 9. The CDR3 reads CASSLGRLAVMNTGELFF. The CDR3, as DNA: TGCGCCAGCAGCTTGGGGCGCCTAGCGGTCATGAACACCGGGGAGCTGTTTTTT.

This chain connects TRBV7-9 to TRBJ2-4; 10 positions match TRBD2. Germline V CDR1 and CDR2: SEHNR, FQNEAQ (reference sequence). The V gene end was trimmed by 1 base and the J gene end by 15 bases; junction bases not matched to a gene: 9. This CDR3 spans 14 amino acids. CDR3: CASSLVASGGPRYF. In DNA form, the CDR3 reads TGTGCCAGCAGCTTAGTGGCTAGCGGGGGCCCGCGGTACTTC.

The V call is TRBV7-3, the J call TRBJ2-1, with 7 bases identical to TRBD2. This CDR3 has 17 residues. Losses at the gene ends were 5 bases for V and 3 bases for J; bases not matched to a gene: 13. Germline V gene lookup returns CDR1 SGHTA and CDR2 FQGTGA. This chain's CDR3 is CASSPERGHRSYNEQFF. CDR3 bases: TGTGCCAGCAGCCCCGAGCGGGGCCATAGAAGCTACAATGAGCAGTTCTTC.

This clone was recorded only once. This rearrangement joins TRBV27 to TRBJ2-1; TRBD1 aligns across 11 bases. V was pared by 7 bases and J by 3 bases, with 11 bases of the junction left unmatched. This CDR3 is built from 17 residues. Germline CDR1 MNHEY, CDR2 SMNVEV (reference sequence). The CDR3: CASKRQTGTGGYNEQFF. CDR3 in DNA: TGTGCCAGCAAAAGGCAGACCGGGACAGGGGGCTACAATGAGCAGTTCTTC.

The chain is built from TRBV5-4 and TRBJ1-6; 7 bases align to TRBD1. CDR1 SGHNT and CDR2 YYREEE come from the germline V gene (reference sequence). The ends lost 9 bases at V and 6 bases at J; junction bases unmatched: 6. CDR3 length: 13 residues. This CDR3 reads CATRGQPNSPLHF. The CDR3 coding sequence is TGTGCCACCCGGGGACAGCCTAATTCACCCCTCCACTTT.

V is TRBV28 and J is TRBJ2-7; D perhaps matches TRBD1 (6 bases). CDR1 MDHEN and CDR2 SYDVKM come from the germline V gene. Trimming left V 3 bases short and J 3 bases short, with 9 bases between. CDR3 length: 13 residues. CDR3 in amino acids: CASSFTGNYEQYF. In DNA, the CDR3 is TGTGCCAGCAGTTTTACAGGGAACTACGAGCAGTACTTC. The whole variable domain, filled in from reference TRBV28 and TRBJ2-7, reads DVKVTQSSRYLVKRTGEKVFLECVQDMDHENMFWYRQDPGLGLRLIYFSYDVKMKEKGDIPEGYSVSREKKERFSLILESASTNQTSMYLCASSFTGNYEQYFGPGTRLTVT.

The V call is TRBV28, the J call TRBJ1-5; 9 bases match TRBD1. The CDR3 length is 16 residues. Trimming cost V 4 bases and J 4 bases; bases outside gene matches: 8. Germline V CDR1 and CDR2: MDHEN, SYDVKM. CDR3 sequence: CASSSPTDRGNQPQHF. CDR3 nucleotides: TGTGCCAGCAGTTCTCCGACAGACAGGGGGAATCAGCCCCAGCATTTT.

The V and J genes are TRBV29-1 and TRBJ2-1, with 16 bases lining up with TRBD2. The V segment lost 4 bases and the J segment 5 bases; nucleotides outside the gene matches: 8. The CDR3 length is 17 residues. Germline V gives CDR1 SQVTM, CDR2 ANQGSEA. CDR3 sequence (DNA): TGCAGCGTTGCGGGACTAGCGGGGGGGCCTTACGACAATGAGCAGTTCTTC. Amino acids: CSVAGLAGGPYDNEQFF.

J is TRBJ1-3 and V is TRBV10-3, with 9 bases lining up with TRBD1. Germline lookup yields CDR1 ENHRY and CDR2 SYGVKD. The CDR3 runs to 15 residues. The V gene end was trimmed by 8 bases and the J gene end by 4 bases; junction bases not matched to a gene: 9. The CDR3 sequence is CAIGGGQGTGNTIYF. CDR3 nucleotide sequence: TGTGCCATCGGAGGAGGACAGGGGACAGGAAACACCATATATTTT.

This sequence joins TRBV19 and TRBJ2-7, with 7 bases lining up with TRBD1. J was trimmed by 5 bases and V by 9 bases; bases with no gene match: 10. The CDR3 has 13 residues. Germline-derived CDR1 and CDR2 are LNHDA and SQIVND (reference sequence). This CDR3 reads CASRGGGRHEQYF. CDR3 sequence (DNA): TGTGCCAGCAGAGGGGGCGGACGCCACGAGCAGTACTTC. Supplemented by reference TRBV19 and TRBJ2-7, the full variable domain reads DGGITQSPKYLFRKEGQNVTLSCEQNLNHDAMYWYRQDPGQGLRLIYYSQIVNDFQKGDIAEGYSVSREKKESFPLTVTSAQKNPTAFYLCASRGGGRHEQYFGPGTRLTVT.

The genes are TRBV29-1 and TRBJ2-1; possible D gene TRBD1, 6 bases. This CDR3 contains 13 residues. The germline V gene encodes CDR1 SQVTM and CDR2 ANQGSEA. Trimming left V 8 bases short and J 8 bases short, with 19 bases between. Here the CDR3 reads CSTRQEVEYEQFF. The DNA of the CDR3 is TGCAGCACAAGACAGGAGGTGGAATATGAGCAGTTCTTC.

A single count supports this clone. The chain combines TRBV5-1 with TRBJ2-1, with TRBD2 matching over 7 bases. The junction had 12 bases not matched to a gene; V was cut back by 4 bases and J by 5 bases. CDR3 length: 16 residues. The germline gives CDR1 SGHRS, CDR2 YFSETQ. The CDR3, as DNA: TGCGCCAGCAGCCATCCCCGGTGGGGGGGAGACAATGAGCAGTTCTTC. Translating gives CASSHPRWGGDNEQFF.

This clone showed up just once. This chain connects TRBV5-1 to TRBJ1-6; 9 positions match TRBD1. The junction had 11 bases not matched to a gene; V was cut back by 4 bases and J by 6 bases. The CDR3 is made up of 17 amino acids. CDR1 and CDR2 (germline): SGHRS, YFSETQ. The CDR3 DNA is TGCGCCAGCAGCGCACCGGGACAGGGTTTCGGTAATTCACCCCTCCACTTT. Encoded protein: CASSAPGQGFGNSPLHF.

The genes are TRBV27 and TRBJ2-1, with 8 bases identical to TRBD2. There are 17 residues in the CDR3. The J segment lost 2 bases and the V segment lost 2 bases, leaving 8 bases of the junction unmatched. The V gene's germline CDR1 is MNHEY and CDR2 SMNVEV (reference sequence). The CDR3 sequence is CASSLDLGGGPYNEQFF. CDR3 coding DNA: TGTGCCAGCAGTTTAGATCTGGGCGGGGGGCCCTACAATGAGCAGTTCTTC.

The chain employs TRBV5-1 and TRBJ2-1; D gene ambiguous. V lost 4 bases and J lost 6, with 20 bases in between. The germline gives CDR1 SGHRS, CDR2 YFSETQ. The CDR3 totals 16 residues. CDR3 protein: CASSLETGIASNEQFF. For the CDR3, the DNA is TGCGCCAGCAGCCTGGAGACTGGTATAGCAAGCAATGAGCAGTTCTTC. Full variable domain (rest looked up from reference TRBV5-1 and TRBJ2-1): KAGVTQTPRYLIKTRGQQVTLSCSPISGHRSVSWYQQTPGQGLQFLFEYFSETQRNKGNFPGRFSGRQFSNSRSEMNVSTLELGDSALYLCASSLETGIASNEQFFGPGTRLTVL.

This chain links TRBV5-6 with TRBJ2-1; 8 bases agree with TRBD2. This CDR3 is built from 12 residues. V was clipped by 6 bases and J by 9 bases; unmatched bases: 5. Germline CDR1 reads SGHDT; CDR2 reads YYEEEE. The DNA of the CDR3 is TGTGCCAGCACCCACCGGGGGGGTGAGCAGTTCTTC. Protein sequence: CASTHRGGEQFF.

The chain recombines TRBV10-3 with TRBJ1-2, with D possibly being TRBD1 (5 bases). Deletions cut 10 bases from V and 1 base from J, with 22 bases between. The CDR3 spans 16 residues. Germline values: CDR1 ENHRY, CDR2 SYGVKD. CDR3 coding DNA: TGTGCCACCCAGGGTTCCGACAGCGGGGGTAACTATGGCTACACCTTC. Amino acids: CATQGSDSGGNYGYTF.

The genes are TRBV7-9 and TRBJ1-4; D uncertain. The V end was cut by 2 bases, the J end by 8 bases, with 21 bases between. There are 17 residues in the CDR3. Germline CDR1 is SEHNR and CDR2 is FQNEAQ (reference sequence). The CDR3 loop reads CASSLSGEGAHKEKLFF. DNA of the CDR3: TGTGCCAGCAGCTTATCCGGGGAGGGCGCGCATAAGGAAAAACTGTTTTTT.